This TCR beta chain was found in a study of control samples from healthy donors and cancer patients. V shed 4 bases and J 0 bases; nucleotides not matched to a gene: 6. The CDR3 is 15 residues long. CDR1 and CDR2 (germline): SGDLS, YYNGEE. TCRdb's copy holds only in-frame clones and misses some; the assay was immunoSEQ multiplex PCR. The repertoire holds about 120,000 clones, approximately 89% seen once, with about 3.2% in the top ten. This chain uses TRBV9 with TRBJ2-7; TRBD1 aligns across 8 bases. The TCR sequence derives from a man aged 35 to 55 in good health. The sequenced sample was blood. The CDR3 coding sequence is TGTGCCAGCAGCTCCTCCGGGACAGGCTCCTACGAGCAGTACTTC. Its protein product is CASSSSGTGSYEQYF.